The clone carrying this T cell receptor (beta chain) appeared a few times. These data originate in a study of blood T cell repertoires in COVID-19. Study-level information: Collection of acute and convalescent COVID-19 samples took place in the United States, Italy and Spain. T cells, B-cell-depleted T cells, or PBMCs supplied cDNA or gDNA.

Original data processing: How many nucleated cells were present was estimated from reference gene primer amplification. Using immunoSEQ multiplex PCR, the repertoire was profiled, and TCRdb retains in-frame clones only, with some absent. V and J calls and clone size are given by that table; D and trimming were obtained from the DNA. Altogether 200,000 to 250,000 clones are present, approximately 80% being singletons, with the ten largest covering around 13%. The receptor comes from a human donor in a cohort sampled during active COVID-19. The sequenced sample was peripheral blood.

The CDR3 coding sequence is TGTGCCGCAGGGGGACACTCGACCTACGAGCAGTACTTC. Protein: CAAGGHSTYEQYF. The chain has TRBV28 and TRBJ2-7; 7 bases are shared with TRBD1. Per germline, CDR1 MDHEN and CDR2 SYDVKM. The CDR3 extends over 13 amino acids. V lost 11 bases, J lost 2 bases, and 9 bases stayed unmatched.